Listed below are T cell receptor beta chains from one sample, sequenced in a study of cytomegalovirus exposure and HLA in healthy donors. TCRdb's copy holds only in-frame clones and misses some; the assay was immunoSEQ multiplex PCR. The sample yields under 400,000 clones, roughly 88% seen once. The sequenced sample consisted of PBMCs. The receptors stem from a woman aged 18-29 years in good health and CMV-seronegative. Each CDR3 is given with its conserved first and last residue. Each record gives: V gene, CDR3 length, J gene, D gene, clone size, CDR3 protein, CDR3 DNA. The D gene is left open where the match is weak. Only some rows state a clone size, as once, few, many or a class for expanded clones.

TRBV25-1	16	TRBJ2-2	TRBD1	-	CASSELRTGLLGELFF	TGTGCCAGCAGTGAATTAAGGACAGGGTTGCTCGGGGAGCTGTTTTTT
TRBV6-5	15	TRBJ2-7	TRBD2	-	CASSSRLAGGYEQYF	TGTGCCAGCAGTTCCCGACTAGCGGGAGGCTACGAGCAGTACTTC
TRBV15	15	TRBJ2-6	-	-	CATEPFYSGANVLTF	TGTGCCACCGAACCGTTCTATTCTGGGGCCAACGTCCTGACTTTC
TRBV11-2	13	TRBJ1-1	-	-	CASSLMAGTEAFF	TGTGCCAGCAGCTTAATGGCAGGGACTGAAGCTTTCTTT
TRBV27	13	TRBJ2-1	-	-	CASSLGGYNEQFF	TGTGCCAGCAGTTTAGGAGGGTACAATGAGCAGTTCTTC
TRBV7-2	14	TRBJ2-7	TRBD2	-	CASSGRRGVWEQYF	TGTGCCAGCAGCGGTCGCCGGGGGGTATGGGAGCAGTACTTC
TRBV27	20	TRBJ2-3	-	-	CASSSRTGGNKRQDTDTQYF	TGTGCCAGCAGTTCCCGGACAGGAGGGAATAAACGGCAAGACACAGATACGCAGTATTTT
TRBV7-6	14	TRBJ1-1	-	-	CASSPIKMNTEAFF	TGTGCCAGCAGTCCTATAAAGATGAACACTGAAGCTTTCTTT
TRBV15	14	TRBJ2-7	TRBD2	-	CATESGISSYEQYF	TGTGCCACGGAAAGCGGGATTAGCTCCTACGAGCAGTACTTC
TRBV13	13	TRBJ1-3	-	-	CASSASQGNTIYF	TGTGCCAGCAGCGCCTCACAGGGAAACACCATATATTTT
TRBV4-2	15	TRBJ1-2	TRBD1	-	CASSRPGTGTGGYTF	TGTGCCAGCAGCCGTCCCGGGACAGGGACGGGTGGCTACACCTTC
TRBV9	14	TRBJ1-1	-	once	CASSVGTRNTEAFF	TGTGCCAGCAGCGTAGGCACAAGGAACACTGAAGCTTTCTTT
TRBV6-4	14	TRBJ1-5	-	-	CASSARGGVQPQHF	TGTGCCAGCAGTGCCCGGGGGGGAGTTCAGCCCCAGCATTTT
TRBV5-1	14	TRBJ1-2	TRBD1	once	CASSSTGGGRGYTF	TGCGCCAGCAGCTCAACAGGGGGCGGGCGAGGCTACACCTTC